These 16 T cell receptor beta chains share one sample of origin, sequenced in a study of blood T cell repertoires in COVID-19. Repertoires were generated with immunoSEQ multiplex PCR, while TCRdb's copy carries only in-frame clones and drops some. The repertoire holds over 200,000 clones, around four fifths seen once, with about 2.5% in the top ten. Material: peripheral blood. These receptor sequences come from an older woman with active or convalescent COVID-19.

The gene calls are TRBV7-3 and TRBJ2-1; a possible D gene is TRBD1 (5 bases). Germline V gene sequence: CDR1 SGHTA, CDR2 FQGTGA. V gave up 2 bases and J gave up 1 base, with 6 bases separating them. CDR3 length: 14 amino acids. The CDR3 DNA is TGTGCCAGCAGCTTACAGGGATCCTACAATGAGCAGTTCTTC. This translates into CASSLQGSYNEQFF.

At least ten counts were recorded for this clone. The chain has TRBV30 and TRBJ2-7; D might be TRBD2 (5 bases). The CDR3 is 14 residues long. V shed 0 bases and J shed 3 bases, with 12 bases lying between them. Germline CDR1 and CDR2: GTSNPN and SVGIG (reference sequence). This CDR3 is CAWSVPSGSYEQYF. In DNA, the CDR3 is TGTGCCTGGAGTGTACCCTCGGGGAGCTACGAGCAGTACTTC.

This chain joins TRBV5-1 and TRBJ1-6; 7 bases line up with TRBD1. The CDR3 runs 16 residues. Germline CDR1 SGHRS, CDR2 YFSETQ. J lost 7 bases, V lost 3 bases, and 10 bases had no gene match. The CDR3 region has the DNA TGCGCCAGCAGCTGGGCTGGGGACAGTAAAAATTCACCCCTCCACTTT. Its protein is CASSWAGDSKNSPLHF.

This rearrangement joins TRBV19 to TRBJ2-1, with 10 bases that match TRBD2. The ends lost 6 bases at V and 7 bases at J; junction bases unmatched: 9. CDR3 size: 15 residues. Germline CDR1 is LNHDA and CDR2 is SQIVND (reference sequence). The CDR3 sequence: CASRSSGRAANEQFF. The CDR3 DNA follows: TGTGCCAGTAGATCCAGCGGGAGGGCTGCAAATGAGCAGTTCTTC.

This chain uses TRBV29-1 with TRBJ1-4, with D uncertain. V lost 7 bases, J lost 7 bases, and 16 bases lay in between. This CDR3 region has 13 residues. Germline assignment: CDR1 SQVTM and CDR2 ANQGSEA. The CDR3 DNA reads TGCAGCGCTAGGCCCACAGCAGGTGAAAAACTGTTTTTT. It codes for CSARPTAGEKLFF.

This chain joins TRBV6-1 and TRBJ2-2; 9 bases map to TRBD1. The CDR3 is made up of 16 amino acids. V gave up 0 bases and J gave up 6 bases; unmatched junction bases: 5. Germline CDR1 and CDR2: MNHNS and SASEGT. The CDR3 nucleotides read TGTGCCAGCAGTGAAGCGCACAGACAGGGGGCCGGGGAGCTGTTTTTT. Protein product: CASSEAHRQGAGELFF.

The CDR3 DNA reads as TGTGCCAGCAGCTTGGCGGAGGCCACAGATACGCAGTATTTT. This translates into CASSLAEATDTQYF. The chain recombines TRBV11-2 with TRBJ2-3; possible D gene TRBD2, 5 bases. Germline CDR1 and CDR2: SGHAT and FQNNGV. This CDR3 spans 14 amino acids. V was clipped by 3 bases and J by 2 bases, with 9 bases between them.

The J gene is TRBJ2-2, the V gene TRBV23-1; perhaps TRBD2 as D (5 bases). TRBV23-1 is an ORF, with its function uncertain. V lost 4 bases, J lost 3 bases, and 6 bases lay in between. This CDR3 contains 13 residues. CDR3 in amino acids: CASSLGDTGELFF. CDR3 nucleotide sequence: TGCGCCAGCAGTCTCGGGGACACCGGGGAGCTGTTTTTT.

The DNA for the CDR3 is TGCAGCGTTGAAGACCCACAAGCGGGAGGCTACAATGAGCAGTTCTTC. It is translated as CSVEDPQAGGYNEQFF. This chain uses TRBV29-1 with TRBJ2-1; 9 bases match TRBD2. With V trimmed by 0 bases and J by 3 bases, 6 bases remained unmatched. The germline gives CDR1 SQVTM, CDR2 ANQGSEA. The CDR3 consists of 16 residues.

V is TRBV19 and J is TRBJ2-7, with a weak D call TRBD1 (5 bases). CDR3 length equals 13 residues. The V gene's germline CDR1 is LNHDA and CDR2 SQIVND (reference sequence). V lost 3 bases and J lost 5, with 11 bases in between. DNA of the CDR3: TGTGCCAGTAGTATGGGGCAGGCGGACGAGCAGTACTTC. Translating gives CASSMGQADEQYF.

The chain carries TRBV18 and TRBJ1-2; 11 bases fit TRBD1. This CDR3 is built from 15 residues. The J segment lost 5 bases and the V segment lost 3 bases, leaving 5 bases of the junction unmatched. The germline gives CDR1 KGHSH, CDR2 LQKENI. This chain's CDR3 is CASSPGTGGKYGYTF. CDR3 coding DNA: TGTGCCAGCTCACCCGGGACAGGGGGGAAGTATGGCTACACCTTC.

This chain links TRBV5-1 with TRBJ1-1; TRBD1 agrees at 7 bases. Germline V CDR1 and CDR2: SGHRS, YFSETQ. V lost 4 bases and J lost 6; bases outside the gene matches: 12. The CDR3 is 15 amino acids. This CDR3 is CASSPGTLTGAEAFF. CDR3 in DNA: TGCGCCAGCAGCCCGGGGACGCTTACAGGGGCTGAAGCTTTCTTT.

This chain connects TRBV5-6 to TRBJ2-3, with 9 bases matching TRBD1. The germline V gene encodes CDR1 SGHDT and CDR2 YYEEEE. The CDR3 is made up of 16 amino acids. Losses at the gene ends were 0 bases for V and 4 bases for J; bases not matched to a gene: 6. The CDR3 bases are TGTGCCAGCAGCTTGGGGACAGGGGTTAAGGCAGATACGCAGTATTTT. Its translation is CASSLGTGVKADTQYF.

This chain's CDR3 is CAPWGLHQPQHF. In DNA form, the CDR3 reads TGTGCTCCGTGGGGGCTGCATCAGCCCCAGCATTTT. The J gene is TRBJ1-5, the V gene TRBV19; D possibly corresponds to TRBD1 (6 bases). The CDR3 length is 12 residues. Looked up from germline, CDR1 is LNHDA and CDR2 is SQIVND (reference sequence).

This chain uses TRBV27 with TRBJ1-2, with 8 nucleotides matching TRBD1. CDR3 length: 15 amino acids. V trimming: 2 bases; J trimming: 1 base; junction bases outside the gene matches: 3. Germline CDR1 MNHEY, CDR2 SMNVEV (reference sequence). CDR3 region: CASSLLGQGNYGYTF. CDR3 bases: TGTGCCAGCAGTTTACTAGGACAGGGTAACTATGGCTACACCTTC.

In DNA form, the CDR3 reads TGTGCCAGCAGTTATTCCCTAGCGGGAGGGCACGAGCAGTACTTC. Translation gives CASSYSLAGGHEQYF. The chain employs TRBV6-5 and TRBJ2-7; 12 bases are a match to TRBD2. Germline V gene data show CDR1 as MNHEY and CDR2 as SVGAGI. V lost 3 bases to trimming and J lost 5 bases; unmatched junction nucleotides: 5. The CDR3 runs 15 residues.